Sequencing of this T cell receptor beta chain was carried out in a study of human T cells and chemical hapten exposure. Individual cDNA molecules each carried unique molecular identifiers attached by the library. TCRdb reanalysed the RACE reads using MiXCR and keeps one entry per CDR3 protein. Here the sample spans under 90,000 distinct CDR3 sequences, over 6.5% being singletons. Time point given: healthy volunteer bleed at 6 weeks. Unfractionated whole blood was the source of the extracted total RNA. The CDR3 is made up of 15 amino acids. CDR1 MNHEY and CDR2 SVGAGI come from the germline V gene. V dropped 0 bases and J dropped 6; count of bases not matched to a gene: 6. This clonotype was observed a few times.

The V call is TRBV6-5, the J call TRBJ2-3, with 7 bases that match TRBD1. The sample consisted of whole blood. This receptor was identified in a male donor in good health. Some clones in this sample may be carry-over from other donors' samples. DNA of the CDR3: TGTGCCAGCAGTTACTCGACAGGGATCCCCGATACGCAGTATTTT. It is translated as CASSYSTGIPDTQYF.